A selection of T cell receptor beta chains follows, all from one sample in a study of identical twins. Each CDR3 protein gets one entry after TCRdb re-called the 5' RACE reads with MiXCR. The data show 460,000 or so distinct CDR3 sequences, 14% seen once. This sample also belongs to another study, concerning yellow fever vaccine responses in identical twins.

The source material was CD4+ T cells sorted from blood. These receptors originate from a woman aged 18-29 years in good health. Each CDR3 is given with its conserved first and last residue. The D gene is left open where the match is weak. Clone size is stated in some rows and not others, as once, few, many or a class when expanded.

TRBJ2-7 | NA | TRBD2 | TRBV3-1 | TGTGCCAGCAGTCTGGGGACTAGCGGAGGCGAGCAGTACTTC | CASSLGTSGGEQYF
TRBJ1-4 | NA | NA | TRBV6-2/TRBV6-3 | TGTGCCAGCAGTTACGGAGGGGAAAAACTGTTTTTT | CASSYGGEKLFF
TRBJ2-7 | NA | NA | TRBV29-1 | TGCAGCTCGAGGACGGATTCCTACGAGCAGTACTTC | CSSRTDSYEQYF
TRBJ1-5 | few | TRBD1 | TRBV3-1 | TGTGCCAGCAGCCTACTCGGACAGGGCAATCAGCCCCAGCATTTT | CASSLLGQGNQPQHF
TRBJ2-7 | NA | NA | TRBV7-2 | TGTGCCAGCAGCGGGACGGGAGCCAGGGGGGAATACTTC | CASSGTGARGEYF
TRBJ2-1 | few | TRBD1 | TRBV5-5 | TGTGCCAGCAGCCCTAGGACAGGGGTCGGTGAGCAGTTCTTC | CASSPRTGVGEQFF
TRBJ2-7 | NA | NA | TRBV28 | TGTGCCAGCAGTTTATCGGTTTGGGGAGAGCAGTACTTC | CASSLSVWGEQYF
TRBJ1-4 | NA | NA | TRBV6-6 | TGTGCCAGCATCAGGGCAACTAATGAAAAACTGTTTTTT | CASIRATNEKLFF
TRBJ1-1 | few | NA | TRBV20-1 | TGCAGTGCTCAGAAACGAGAGAAAACTGAAGCTTTCTTT | CSAQKREKTEAFF
TRBJ1-5 | NA | NA | TRBV24-1 | TGTGCCACCAGTCCTCGAGGGGGGAGGAACCAGCCCCAGCATTTT | CATSPRGGRNQPQHF
TRBJ2-1 | few | NA | TRBV20-1 | TGCAGTGCTAGTAAAATAGAAACCGCATACAATGAGCAGTTCTTC | CSASKIETAYNEQFF
TRBJ1-6 | NA | NA | TRBV11-2 | TGTGCCAGCAGCTTAGTAGAGATGGAACAGGGATCTAATTCACCCCTCCACTTT | CASSLVEMEQGSNSPLHF
TRBJ2-1 | many | NA | TRBV29-1 | TGCAGCGTTGATGGTGGTGCCTTCTACAATGAGCAGTTCTTC | CSVDGGAFYNEQFF
TRBJ1-1 | few | NA | TRBV18 | TGTGCCAGCTCACCACAAATCGGCGGAGACACTGAAGCTTTCTTT | CASSPQIGGDTEAFF
TRBJ2-1 | few | TRBD1 | TRBV5-4 | TGTGCCAGCAGCTTGGGGACAGGGGGCGCGAATGAGCAGTTCTTC | CASSLGTGGANEQFF
TRBJ2-1 | many | TRBD2 | TRBV24-1 | TGTGCCACCAGTTTGGGTAGCGGGGGTTCCTACAATGAGCAGTTCTTC | CATSLGSGGSYNEQFF
TRBJ2-7 | few | NA | TRBV28 | TGTGCCAGCAGTCCCGCCGGGACGGCCTTCTACGAGCAGTACTTC | CASSPAGTAFYEQYF
TRBJ1-4 | NA | NA | TRBV6-1 | TGTGCCAGCAGCGCCCAGGGGACCTTTAATGAAAAACTGTTTTTT | CASSAQGTFNEKLFF
TRBJ2-7 | once | TRBD2 | TRBV7-2 | TGTGCCAGCAGGAAACAGCGGGAGGCCAACTACGAGCAGTACTTC | CASRKQREANYEQYF
TRBJ2-7 | few | TRBD2 | TRBV27 | TGTGCCAGCAGTCGGTTGGGGGGGTCCTACGAGCAGTACTTC | CASSRLGGSYEQYF
TRBJ2-7 | NA | TRBD1 | TRBV3-1 | TGTGCCAGCAGCCCACTCGACAGGGGAGGATCCTACGAGCAGTACTTC | CASSPLDRGGSYEQYF
TRBJ2-1 | NA | TRBD1 | TRBV3-1 | TGTGCCAGCAGCCTAATGACAGGGTACAATGAGCAGTTCTTC | CASSLMTGYNEQFF
TRBJ2-6 | few | NA | TRBV28 | TGTGCCAGCAGGCCCCGTAGGACTGGGGCCAACGTCCTGACTTTC | CASRPRRTGANVLTF
TRBJ1-1 | few | TRBD1 | TRBV6-5 | TGTGCCAGCAGTTACTCCGAGACAGGGCGGTTGGAAGCTTTCTTT | CASSYSETGRLEAFF
TRBJ2-3 | few | TRBD2 | TRBV7-9 | TGTGCCAGCAGCCATACCCTAGCGGGAGTAACAGATACGCAGTATTTT | CASSHTLAGVTDTQYF
TRBJ2-5 | NA | TRBD2 | TRBV5-1 | TGCGCCAGCAGCTTGGTGGCTAGCGGGTTGGGAGAGACCCAGTACTTC | CASSLVASGLGETQYF
TRBJ1-2 | NA | NA | TRBV27 | TGTGCCAGCAGTTTCCTCGACGGGGGGTTAACATCGTCTAATGGCTACACCTTC | CASSFLDGGLTSSNGYTF
TRBJ2-5 | NA | NA | TRBV28 | TGTGCCAGCAGTTTATGGGGTAGAGAAGAGACCCAGTACTTC | CASSLWGREETQYF
TRBJ2-7 | few | TRBD1 | TRBV3-1 | TGTGCCAGCAGCCACAAAGACGGACAGGGGGTTCCCTACGAGCAGTACTTC | CASSHKDGQGVPYEQYF
TRBJ2-3 | few | TRBD2 | TRBV11-2 | TGTGCCAGCAGCGTTCAGCGGGGCAGCACAGATACGCAGTATTTT | CASSVQRGSTDTQYF
TRBJ1-5 | few | NA | TRBV3-1 | TGTGCCAGCAGCCCCGGGGGTCAGCCCCAGCATTTT | CASSPGGQPQHF
TRBJ1-2 | few | TRBD1 | TRBV7-2 | TGTGCCAGCAGCTTCCCCAGGGACAGAAACTATGGCTACACCTTC | CASSFPRDRNYGYTF
TRBJ2-2 | NA | NA | TRBV3-1 | TGTGCCAGCAGCCCGGGGGAGAACACCGGGGAGCTGTTTTTT | CASSPGENTGELFF
TRBJ2-7 | NA | NA | TRBV20-1 | TGCAGTGCTAGTCCCTCGCCTTCGTACGAGCAGTACTTC | CSASPSPSYEQYF
TRBJ2-5 | NA | NA | TRBV12-3/TRBV12-4 | TGTGCCAGCAGTTCCTCTACACTAGAGACCCAGTACTTC | CASSSSTLETQYF
TRBJ1-6 | NA | NA | TRBV11-3 | TGTGCCAGCAGCCGAGGAGGGATGATCTGGGGTTCACCCCTCCACTTT | CASSRGGMIWGSPLHF
TRBJ2-7 | NA | NA | TRBV7-2 | TGTGCCAGCAGCTTAGGCGGAGACTACGAGCAGTACTTC | CASSLGGDYEQYF
TRBJ2-7 | few | NA | TRBV7-2 | TGTGCCAGCAGCTTTCAGGTGGGGTTCACCTACGAGCAGTACTTC | CASSFQVGFTYEQYF
TRBJ1-1 | many | NA | TRBV5-1 | TGCGCCAGCAGCTTGGAGGTCACCGGGAACACTGAAGCTTTCTTT | CASSLEVTGNTEAFF
TRBJ2-2 | few | TRBD2 | TRBV7-3 | TGTGCCAGCAGCACAGCCGGGACTACCCACACCGGGGAGCTGTTTTTT | CASSTAGTTHTGELFF
TRBJ2-1 | few | NA | TRBV6-2/TRBV6-3 | TGTGCCAGTTTGGGGGGAGGGGGCCACTACAATGAGCAGTTCTTC | CASLGGGGHYNEQFF
TRBJ1-2 | NA | TRBD1 | TRBV6-5 | TGTGCCAGCAGTTACTCTGACAGGGAGCCCTATGGCTACACCTTC | CASSYSDREPYGYTF
TRBJ2-7 | few | TRBD2 | TRBV5-1 | TGCGCCAGCAGCTTGGAGGGGACTACCGAGTCCGAGCAGTACTTC | CASSLEGTTESEQYF
TRBJ1-2 | few | TRBD1 | TRBV27 | TGTGCCAGCAGCCCGACAGGGAGGAACTATGGCTACACCTTC | CASSPTGRNYGYTF
TRBJ2-7 | few | NA | TRBV4-3 | TGCGCCAGCAGCCAAGGCCGGGGGCTCTACGAGCAGTACTTC | CASSQGRGLYEQYF
TRBJ2-1 | few | NA | TRBV2 | TGTGCCAGTAGGGACTCCTCCTTGGGTGAGCAGTTCTTC | CASRDSSLGEQFF
TRBJ2-1 | NA | TRBD2 | TRBV20-1 | TGCAGTGCTAGAGATCCCTCGGGGGGGCTCTACAATGAGCAGTTCTTC | CSARDPSGGLYNEQFF
TRBJ2-7 | NA | TRBD2 | TRBV7-9 | TGTGCCAGCAGCACTAGCGGGATCTACGAGCAGTACTTC | CASSTSGIYEQYF
TRBJ1-1 | NA | NA | TRBV30 | TGTGCCTGGAGGGCCGATGCTAGGAACACTGAAGCTTTCTTT | CAWRADARNTEAFF
TRBJ2-4 | few | TRBD1 | TRBV2 | TGTGCCAGCTCCGGACAGGGGAGCATTCAGTACTTC | CASSGQGSIQYF